This entry lists 2 T cell receptor beta chains sequenced from one sample in a study of T cells after yellow fever vaccination. Each CDR3 protein is one row after TCRdb ran MiXCR on the 5' RACE reads. The sample lists about 68,000 distinct CDR3 sequences; around 7% were seen once. Here the sequenced sample was CD8+ T cells sorted from PBMCs, taken about 49 days after the first yellow fever vaccination. Receptor source: a man in his late teens or twenties who received the YFV17D yellow fever vaccine.

This clonotype was found many times. For the CDR3, the DNA is TGCAGTGCTTCCCAACATCTTAATCAGCCCCAGCATTTT. It codes for CSASQHLNQPQHF. This sequence joins TRBV20-1 and TRBJ1-5; D ambiguous. CDR1 and CDR2 from the germline V gene are DFQATT and SNEGSKA (reference sequence). Trimming cost V 5 bases and J 4 bases, with 12 bases left between them. The CDR3 length is 13 residues.

This clonotype appeared many times. This rearrangement joins TRBV7-8 to TRBJ2-5; D gene uncertain. CDR3 length: 14 residues. Trimming shortened V by 7 bases and J by 5 bases, and 17 bases separated the two germline ends. The germline CDR1 and CDR2 sequences are SGHVS and FQNEAQ. CDR3 bases: TGTGCCAGCACGGGCCCACGCAGTCAGGAGACCCAGTACTTC. It encodes CASTGPRSQETQYF.